The 23 T cell receptor beta chains reported below all come from one sample, sequenced in a study of blood T cells in healthy people across ages. It was with a sample-barcoded 5' primer and a J-beta primer mix that a second PCR of roughly 6 to 12 cycles was run. TCRdb called the 5' RACE reads again in MiXCR, with one record for every CDR3 protein. This table has around 1,900,000 distinct CDR3 sequences, approximately 39% appearing once. The specimen sequenced was blood. All receptors derive from a human donor in good health.

A few counts support this clonotype. J is TRBJ1-2 and V is TRBV29-1, with 10 bases fitting TRBD1. After removal of 7 bases from V and 6 bases from J, the junction contained 5 bases not matched to a gene. Germline assignment: CDR1 SQVTM and CDR2 ANQGSEA. The CDR3 totals 12 residues. CDR3 residues: CSAAGQGNGYTF. DNA of the CDR3: TGCAGCGCCGCGGGACAGGGGAATGGCTACACCTTC.

This chain uses TRBV10-3 with TRBJ1-5, with 7 positions matching TRBD1. The CDR3 length is 14 residues. With 3 bases clipped from V and 5 bases from J, the junction kept 4 bases outside the gene matches. The germline V gene encodes CDR1 ENHRY and CDR2 SYGVKD. CDR3 coding DNA: TGTGCCATCAGTGAACAGGGGCTGGATCAGCCCCAGCATTTT. Its translation is CAISEQGLDQPQHF.

This clonotype is a singleton in its sample. A much bigger clone sits one base away, suggesting this may be a read error. The CDR3 coding sequence is TGCAGCAGGGGACTAGCGCGCGATGAGCAGTTCTTC. Translation: CSRGLARDEQFF. The J gene is TRBJ2-1, the V gene TRBV29-1; 10 nucleotides align to TRBD2. CDR3 length: 12 amino acids. Germline V gene sequence: CDR1 SQVTM, CDR2 ANQGSEA. The J segment lost 8 bases and the V segment lost 8 bases, leaving 6 bases of the junction unmatched.

Comment on this clonotype: The junction departs from the called germline gene at one end, perhaps through a read error. The V gene is TRBV12-3 or TRBV12-4, the J gene TRBJ2-3; the match to TRBD2 covers 7 bases. CDR3 length equals 14 residues. The CDR3 spells CASSPSGPTGTQYF. The DNA for the CDR3 is TGTGCCAGCAGTCCTAGCGGTCCCACAGGTACGCAGTATTTT.

As to this clonotype: At one end the junction does not follow the germline gene, possibly because of a read error. The J gene is TRBJ2-7, the V gene TRBV4-3; 10 bases are shared with TRBD2. The germline V gene encodes CDR1 LGHNA and CDR2 YSLEER. The CDR3 consists of 15 residues. CDR3 nucleotide sequence: TGCGCCAGCGGCCAAGTAAGCGGGGGGGCCTACGAGCAGTACTTC. Its translation is CASGQVSGGAYEQYF.

The rearrangement joins TRBV6-5 to TRBJ2-7; D not certain. The CDR3 is 13 amino acids. Germline loops: CDR1 MNHEY, CDR2 SVGAGI. V was trimmed by 2 bases and J by 5 bases, leaving 10 bases between them. The CDR3 DNA is TGTGCCAGCAGTTACGGCCCATTTCACGAGCAGTACTTC. Its translation: CASSYGPFHEQYF.

The CDR3 region has the DNA TGTGCCAGCGGGACACCTACTTACTACGAGCAGTACTTC. It is translated as CASGTPTYYEQYF. The genes are TRBV6-2 or TRBV6-3 and TRBJ2-7, with a possible D match to TRBD1 (6 bases). Germline CDR1 MNHEY, CDR2 SVGEGT. V was trimmed by 8 bases and J by 3 bases, leaving 14 bases between them. The CDR3 runs 13 residues.

About this clonotype: Compared with germline, one end of the junction differs, possibly owing to a read error. The gene calls are TRBV5-5 and TRBJ1-6; D is perhaps TRBD1 (5 bases). The CDR3 runs to 14 residues. Per germline, CDR1 SGHKS and CDR2 YYEKEE (reference sequence). The CDR3 sequence: CASSRTTGDSPPHF. As DNA, the CDR3 is TGTGCCAGCAGCCGAACTACGGGGGATTCACCCCCCCACTTT.

This clonotype was found many times. V and J are TRBV7-9 and TRBJ2-3, with 12 positions matching TRBD2. Germline V CDR1 and CDR2: SEHNR, FQNEAQ (reference sequence). The ends lost 1 base at V and 5 bases at J; junction bases unmatched: 7. The CDR3 runs 17 residues. The CDR3 DNA is TGTGCCAGCAGCTTAGTGACTAGCGGGGGCGGTATAGATACGCAGTATTTT. Translating it yields CASSLVTSGGGIDTQYF. Complete variable domain (other parts from reference TRBV7-9 and TRBJ2-3): DTGVSQNPRHKITKRGQNVTFRCDPISEHNRLYWYRQTLGQGPEFLTYFQNEAQLEKSRLLSDRFSAERPKGSFSTLEIQRTEQGDSAMYLCASSLVTSGGGIDTQYFGPGTRLTVL.

This clonotype was observed a few times. The chain employs TRBV5-1 and TRBJ2-7, with D maybe TRBD2 (6 bases). V was shortened by 0 bases and J by 0 bases, with 13 bases between the two germline ends. Looked up from germline, CDR1 is SGHRS and CDR2 is YFSETQ. The CDR3 length is 16 residues. The CDR3 is CASSLATSRPSYEQYF. Written as DNA, the CDR3 is TGCGCCAGCAGCTTGGCCACTAGCCGACCCTCCTACGAGCAGTACTTC.

This clonotype was seen once. The chain carries TRBV7-8 and TRBJ2-5, with a weak D call TRBD2 (6 bases). The DNA matches TRBJ2-7 better at its end, which makes the J call doubtful. From germline, CDR1 is SGHVS and CDR2 FQNEAQ. The CDR3 covers 16 residues. CDR3 in DNA: TGTGCCAGCAGCTTAAACTCGGGGACTTTTGGAGGCGAGCAGTACTTC. This codes for CASSLNSGTFGGEQYF.

This chain connects TRBV30 to TRBJ2-5; TRBD2 might be the D (6 bases). Germline loops: CDR1 GTSNPN, CDR2 SVGIG (reference sequence). V lost 3 bases and J 4 bases, leaving 18 bases between the germline ends. The CDR3 is made up of 15 amino acids. The CDR3 is CAWRDPGGGGETQYF. Here the CDR3 DNA reads TGTGCCTGGAGGGACCCCGGGGGAGGTGGAGAGACCCAGTACTTC.

V is TRBV4-3 and J is TRBJ1-2; 9 nucleotides match TRBD1. V dropped 0 bases and J dropped 2; count of bases not matched to a gene: 7. The CDR3 runs 17 residues. Germline loops: CDR1 LGHNA, CDR2 YSLEER. Here the CDR3 DNA reads TGCGCCAGCAGCCAAGATTCGATCGGGACAGGGAACTATGGCTACACCTTC. Protein product: CASSQDSIGTGNYGYTF.

This clonotype was observed once. The junction does not match germline at one end; this may be a read error. The chain employs TRBV5-5 and TRBJ2-3; D may be TRBD1 (5 bases). The CDR3 contains 12 residues. CDR1 and CDR2 from the germline V gene are SGHKS and YYEKEE (reference sequence). The CDR3 DNA sequence: TGTGCCAGCAGCCAACTACAGGAGACGCGGTATTTT. It specifies CASSQLQETRYF.

The CDR3 region is CASSPEVATYEQYF. DNA for the CDR3: TGTGCCAGCAGCCCGGAGGTCGCAACCTACGAGCAGTACTTC. This chain joins TRBV12-3 or TRBV12-4 and TRBJ2-7; maybe TRBD2 (5 bases). Trimming removed 6 bases from V and 2 bases from J, with 14 bases in between. The CDR3 extends over 14 amino acids.

A remark on this clonotype: The germline gene is not matched at one end of the junction; a read error may be the cause. The rearrangement joins TRBV6-2 or TRBV6-3 to TRBJ1-1; no clear D gene. There are 12 residues in the CDR3. Germline CDR1 MNHEY, CDR2 SVGEGT. This CDR3 is CASGQWAPEAFF. The CDR3 nucleotides are TGCGCCAGCGGCCAGTGGGCTCCTGAAGCTTTCTTT.

This clonotype occurred a few times. V and J are TRBV12-3 or TRBV12-4 and TRBJ2-3, with D possibly TRBD2 on 5 matching bases. The CDR3 totals 16 residues. V was trimmed by 7 bases and J by 0 bases, leaving 17 bases between them. In nucleotides, the CDR3 is TGTGCCAGCAACCCCCGAAGGACTCCTAGCACAGATACGCAGTATTTT. Its translation is CASNPRRTPSTDTQYF.

The chain uses TRBV12-3 or TRBV12-4 and TRBJ1-1, with D unresolved. The length of the CDR3 is 14 residues. Between the trimmed V and J ends, which lost 3 bases and 4 bases, there was a span of 12 bases. The CDR3 loop reads CASSFFMWGTEAFF. CDR3 in DNA: TGTGCCAGCAGTTTCTTCATGTGGGGCACTGAAGCTTTCTTT.

This chain links TRBV4-1 with TRBJ2-1; no reliable D call. The CDR3 extends over 14 amino acids. V lost 6 bases and J 6 bases, leaving 15 bases between the germline ends. CDR1 is MGHRA, CDR2 YSYEKL, per germline. CDR3 DNA sequence: TGCGCCAGCAGAAGTGGAGCCGGCGTCAATGAGCAGTTCTTC. It encodes CASRSGAGVNEQFF.

The rearrangement joins TRBV20-1 to TRBJ2-7; tentatively, D is TRBD2 (6 bases). Germline V gene sequence: CDR1 DFQATT, CDR2 SNEGSKA (reference sequence). Trimming left V 0 bases short and J 3 bases short, with 15 bases between. CDR3 size: 15 residues. In DNA form, the CDR3 reads TGCAGTGCTAGAGATCTAGTAGCGGATCACTACGAGCAGTACTTC. It yields the protein CSARDLVADHYEQYF.

The DNA of the CDR3 is TGTGCCAGCAGGACCCCTGGACCAGGGAGGAATGAGCAGTTCTTC. Amino acid sequence: CASRTPGPGRNEQFF. The chain is built from TRBV2 and TRBJ2-1, with a possible D match to TRBD2 (6 bases). The germline V gene encodes CDR1 SNHLY and CDR2 FYNNEI. CDR3 length equals 15 residues. Trimming pared 6 bases from V and 7 bases from J, leaving 19 bases between.

This clonotype was observed a few times. The V call is TRBV19, the J call TRBJ1-1; no reliable D call. Trimming shortened V by 2 bases and J by 2 bases, and 6 bases separated the two germline ends. Germline loops: CDR1 LNHDA, CDR2 SQIVND (reference sequence). The length of the CDR3 is 13 residues. The CDR3 is CASSITLNTEAFF. The CDR3 DNA reads as TGTGCCAGTAGTATAACCTTAAACACTGAAGCTTTCTTT.

The table lists this clonotype with a few counts. The genes are TRBV3-1 and TRBJ2-4; D tentatively reads TRBD1 or TRBD2 (5 bases each). V shed 5 bases and J shed 13 bases, with 21 bases lying between them. Germline V lookup: CDR1 LGHDT, CDR2 YNNKEL (reference sequence). The CDR3 extends over 14 amino acids. CDR3 in amino acids: CASSAPGTRLEQYF. Written as DNA, the CDR3 is TGTGCCAGCAGCGCCCCCGGGACGAGATTAGAGCAGTACTTC.